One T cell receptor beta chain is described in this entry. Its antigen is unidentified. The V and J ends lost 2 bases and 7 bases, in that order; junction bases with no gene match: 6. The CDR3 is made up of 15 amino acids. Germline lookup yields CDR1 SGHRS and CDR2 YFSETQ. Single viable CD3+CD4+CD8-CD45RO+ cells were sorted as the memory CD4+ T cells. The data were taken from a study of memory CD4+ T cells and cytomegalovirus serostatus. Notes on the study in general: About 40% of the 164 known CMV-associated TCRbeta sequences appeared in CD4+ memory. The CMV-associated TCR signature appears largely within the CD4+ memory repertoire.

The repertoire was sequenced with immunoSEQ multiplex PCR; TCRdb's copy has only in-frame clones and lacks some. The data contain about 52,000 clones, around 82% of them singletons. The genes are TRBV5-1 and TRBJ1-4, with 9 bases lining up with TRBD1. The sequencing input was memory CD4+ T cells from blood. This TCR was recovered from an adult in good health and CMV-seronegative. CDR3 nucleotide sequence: TGCGCCAGCAGCTTTGGACAGGGGAAAGGTGAAAAACTGTTTTTT. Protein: CASSFGQGKGEKLFF.